The source of this TCR beta chain is a study of tumor and adjacent non-tumor tissue in lung cancer. Overall study context: Samples averaged around 4.2 million productive TCRbeta reads each.

TCRbeta libraries were built with three rounds of nested PCR, modified from ARM-PCR. Via MiXCR, TCRdb re-called the multiplex PCR reads, giving one row per CDR3 protein. The table shows more than 120,000 distinct CDR3 sequences, with approximately 64% occurring only once. No cell sorting was done before RNA was extracted from the tissue. On this clonotype: Its antigen is not identified.

Study conclusions and caveats: TCR diversity was significantly greater in tumor than normal lung tissue. Shorter survival was associated with higher TCR diversity in tumors.

The CDR3 is made up of 13 amino acids. J gave up 11 bases and V 4 bases, and 10 bases lay outside the gene matches. Germline V gene data show CDR1 as SQVTM and CDR2 as ANQGSEA. Sequencing was carried out using lung tumor tissue. This clonotype originated in a man between 60 and 70 years old with small cell lung cancer. This chain links TRBV29-1 with TRBJ1-4, with 7 bases that match TRBD1. The CDR3 loop reads CSVAGTVREKLFF. Here the CDR3 DNA reads TGCAGCGTTGCTGGGACAGTGAGGGAGAAACTGTTTTTT. Variable domain in full (rest from reference TRBV29-1 and TRBJ1-4): SAVISQKPSRDICQRGTSLTIQCQVDSQVTMMFWYRQQPGQSLTLIATANQGSEATYESGFVIDKFPISRPNLTFSTLTVSNMSPEDSSIYLCSVAGTVREKLFFGSGTQLSVL.